These 30 T cell receptor beta chains originate from one sample sequenced in a study of preoperative IRX-2 immunotherapy in early breast cancer. The treatment here: preoperative locoregional IRX-2 cytokine immunotherapy. TCRdb's copy holds only in-frame clones and misses some; the assay was immunoSEQ multiplex PCR. The sample lists about 6,600 clones, around 74% seen once, with less than 20% in the top ten. Sequenced material: tumor tissue, taken before IRX-2 immunotherapy. These receptors originate from a human donor with breast cancer.

The chain uses TRBV6-8 and TRBJ2-2, with no clear D. The ends were cut back, 4 bases at V and 4 bases at J, with 7 bases in the middle. Per germline, CDR1 MNHGY and CDR2 SAAAGT. CDR3 size: 13 residues. The CDR3 spells CASSFAGTGELFF. Here the CDR3 DNA reads TGTGCCAGCAGTTTTGCAGGCACCGGGGAGCTGTTTTTT.

The chain couples TRBV28 to TRBJ1-2, with 8 bases fitting TRBD1. The CDR3 has 14 residues. J was trimmed by 8 bases and V by 6 bases; bases with no gene match: 11. Germline V CDR1 and CDR2: MDHEN, SYDVKM. This CDR3 reads CASRTGEQSRGYTF. In DNA, the CDR3 is TGTGCCAGCAGGACAGGGGAACAGTCGAGGGGCTACACCTTC.

This clone qualifies as medium-sized (0.01 to 0.1%). The chain recombines TRBV6-8 with TRBJ1-4; 8 bases map to TRBD1. CDR1 and CDR2 from the germline V gene are MNHGY and SAAAGT. V lost 6 bases and J lost 2; bases outside the gene matches: 17. This CDR3 is built from 19 residues. The DNA for the CDR3 is TGTGCCAGCAGACAGCCTTCAGGGGGCAAGGGCGGGACTAATGAAAAACTGTTTTTT. Its translation: CASRQPSGGKGGTNEKLFF.

The chain employs TRBV19 and TRBJ1-3, with a weak D call TRBD1 (6 bases). Germline CDR1 is LNHDA and CDR2 is SQIVND (reference sequence). The CDR3 length is 16 residues. V gave up 3 bases and J gave up 0 bases, with 12 bases separating them. This chain's CDR3 is CASSIQQGFSGNTIYF. CDR3 bases: TGTGCCAGTAGTATCCAACAGGGTTTCTCTGGAAACACCATATATTTT.

The V call is TRBV19, the J call TRBJ1-5, with unresolved D. The ends were cut back, 5 bases at V and 5 bases at J, with 22 bases in the middle. The germline CDR1 and CDR2 sequences are LNHDA and SQIVND (reference sequence). This CDR3 is built from 17 residues. The CDR3 DNA sequence: TGTGCCAGTAGTCCCTCTGGGCAGCGAAGGAATCATCAGCCCCAGCATTTT. This codes for CASSPSGQRRNHQPQHF.

V usage is TRBV5-1 and J usage is TRBJ2-1; D is unclear. This CDR3 has 14 amino acids. Trimming pared 2 bases from V and 7 bases from J, leaving 13 bases between. Germline V CDR1 and CDR2: SGHRS, YFSETQ. DNA for the CDR3: TGCGCCAGCAGCTTTCCCAGACAAGATAATGAGCAGTTCTTC. This gives the protein CASSFPRQDNEQFF.

This clone has only a few counts. The chain combines TRBV11-3 with TRBJ2-1; D perhaps matches TRBD2 (6 bases). The germline CDR1 and CDR2 sequences are SGHNT and YENEEA. CDR3 length: 15 residues. Trimming cost V 3 bases and J 8 bases, with 17 bases left between them. CDR3 bases: TGTGCCAGCAGCTTGGTACCGGGACTTTTCGATGAGCAGTTCTTC. Translating it yields CASSLVPGLFDEQFF.

The chain carries TRBV5-1 and TRBJ2-5; possibly TRBD1 or TRBD2 for D (5 bases each). The CDR3 is 14 residues long. Germline CDR1 is SGHRS and CDR2 is YFSETQ. Trimming took 1 base from V and 4 from J, leaving 11 bases between them. CDR3 DNA sequence: TGCGCCAGCAGCTTGCAGCCAGGGACAGAGACCCAGTACTTC. It codes for CASSLQPGTETQYF.

The chain has TRBV19 and TRBJ1-1, with D maybe TRBD1 (6 bases). CDR3 length equals 15 residues. Germline V lookup: CDR1 LNHDA, CDR2 SQIVND (reference sequence). Trimming cost V 3 bases and J 6 bases, with 17 bases left between them. CDR3 residues: CASSILLGAMSEAFF. The CDR3 nucleotides read TGTGCCAGTAGTATCTTGCTGGGGGCAATGTCTGAAGCTTTCTTT.

The chain carries TRBV30 and TRBJ2-7; D is possibly TRBD1 (6 bases). CDR1 and CDR2 (germline): GTSNPN, SVGIG (reference sequence). V shed 6 bases and J shed 2 bases, with 17 bases lying between them. The CDR3 runs to 14 residues. The CDR3, as DNA: TGTGCCTGTATCACGTGGGACACAGCCTACGAGCAGTACTTC. Translating it yields CACITWDTAYEQYF.

J is TRBJ2-1 and V is TRBV19; 10 bases align to TRBD2. The CDR3 is 12 amino acids. Germline values: CDR1 LNHDA, CDR2 SQIVND (reference sequence). Trimming cost V 3 bases and J 13 bases; bases outside gene matches: 3. The chain's CDR3 is CASSIGTSAQFF. The DNA for the CDR3 is TGTGCCAGTAGTATTGGGACTAGCGCCCAGTTCTTC.

The chain couples TRBV11-3 to TRBJ2-5, with 7 bases aligning to TRBD2. V was pared by 3 bases and J by 3 bases, with 7 bases of the junction left unmatched. The CDR3 runs to 15 residues. Per germline, CDR1 SGHNT and CDR2 YENEEA. CDR3 nucleotide sequence: TGTGCCAGCAGCTTGGCGGGAGCGGGGAAAGAGACCCAGTACTTC. This encodes CASSLAGAGKETQYF.

The chain combines TRBV28 with TRBJ2-6; D unresolved. The CDR3 loop spans 14 amino acids. Germline V gene data show CDR1 as MDHEN and CDR2 as SYDVKM. V lost 8 bases and J lost 0, with 8 bases in between. The CDR3 nucleotides read TGTGCCAGCTCTTCCCGCTCTGGGGCCAACGTCCTGACTTTC. Its protein product is CASSSRSGANVLTF.

The chain employs TRBV5-1 and TRBJ1-1; D unresolved. V gave up 3 bases and J gave up 5 bases, with 17 bases separating them. The CDR3 spans 15 residues. CDR1 and CDR2 (germline): SGHRS, YFSETQ. CDR3 protein: CASSYGAGGRTEAFF. CDR3 in DNA: TGCGCCAGCAGCTACGGTGCAGGAGGAAGAACTGAAGCTTTCTTT.

This chain joins TRBV7-6 and TRBJ2-7, with D perhaps matching TRBD2 (5 bases). CDR3 length: 14 amino acids. Trimming removed 3 bases at V and 0 bases at J, with 9 bases between. The V gene's germline CDR1 is SGHVS and CDR2 FNYEAQ. This CDR3 reads CASSLYGVSYEQYF. For the CDR3, the DNA is TGTGCCAGCAGCTTGTACGGGGTCTCCTACGAGCAGTACTTC.

This clone has just one count. The V gene is TRBV30, the J gene TRBJ1-2; 10 bases are shared with TRBD1. The germline CDR1 and CDR2 sequences are GTSNPN and SVGIG (reference sequence). This CDR3 is 14 amino acids long. V lost 4 bases and J lost 2; bases outside the gene matches: 4. The CDR3: CAWTWGQGNYGYTF. Written as DNA, the CDR3 is TGTGCCTGGACTTGGGGACAGGGGAACTATGGCTACACCTTC. Combining the CDR3 with reference TRBV30 and TRBJ1-2 gives the whole variable domain SQTIHQWPATLVQPVGSPLSLECTVEGTSNPNLYWYRQAAGRGLQLLFYSVGIGQISSEVPQNLSASRPQDRQFILSSKKLLLSDSGFYLCAWTWGQGNYGYTFGSGTRLTVV.

V usage is TRBV18 and J usage is TRBJ1-1; no firm D call. Germline values: CDR1 KGHSH, CDR2 LQKENI. The CDR3 extends over 13 amino acids. Deletions cut 3 bases from V and 2 bases from J, with 7 bases between. CDR3 residues: CASSPRVNTEAFF. The CDR3 region has the DNA TGTGCCAGCTCACCGAGGGTTAACACTGAAGCTTTCTTT.

The gene calls are TRBV28 and TRBJ1-2; perhaps TRBD1 as D (5 bases). The V and J ends lost 3 bases and 7 bases respectively, with 9 bases between them. Germline V gene lookup returns CDR1 MDHEN and CDR2 SYDVKM. The CDR3 covers 12 residues. The CDR3 bases are TGTGCCAGCAGTTTTCGGGGGGGTGGCTACACCTTC. Amino acids: CASSFRGGGYTF.

This rearrangement joins TRBV6-8 to TRBJ1-4; TRBD1 matches at 8 bases. This CDR3 has 15 amino acids. After removal of 6 bases from V and 7 bases from J, the junction contained 10 bases not matched to a gene. Germline-derived CDR1 and CDR2 are MNHGY and SAAAGT. In nucleotides, the CDR3 is TGTGCCAGCAGGGGAGGGACAGGAGGGGGTGAAAAACTGTTTTTT. Translated: CASRGGTGGGEKLFF.

This clone was detected once. The chain recombines TRBV15 with TRBJ2-5, with 12 bases matching TRBD2. Trimming at V came to 1 base and at J to 5 bases, leaving 8 bases not matched to a gene. The CDR3 is 17 amino acids. CDR1 is LNHNV and CDR2 is YYDKDF in the germline V gene (reference sequence). As DNA, the CDR3 is TGTGCCACCAGCAGAGCTAGCGGGGGGGCCCCCAGGGAGACCCAGTACTTC. As protein: CATSRASGGAPRETQYF.

This chain joins TRBV6-8 and TRBJ2-5; 8 nucleotides line up with TRBD2. CDR3 length: 13 amino acids. Germline V gene data show CDR1 as MNHGY and CDR2 as SAAAGT. The V gene end was trimmed by 6 bases and the J gene end by 2 bases; junction bases not matched to a gene: 2. CDR3: CASRSGGQETQYF. CDR3 nucleotide sequence: TGTGCCAGCAGGTCGGGAGGGCAAGAGACCCAGTACTTC.

The rearrangement joins TRBV14 to TRBJ1-1; 7 bases are a match to TRBD1. The CDR3 is 16 residues long. The junction had 6 bases not matched to a gene; V was cut back by 0 bases and J by 2 bases. CDR1 SGHDN and CDR2 FVKESK come from the germline V gene. The CDR3 spells CASSQDLGTANTEAFF. CDR3 DNA: TGTGCCAGCAGCCAAGACCTAGGGACAGCAAACACTGAAGCTTTCTTT.

In its sample, this clone was seen once. The CDR3 nucleotides read TGTGCCAGCAGCACCCCGGGGGCCTTAAGCACAGATACGCAGTATTTT. Protein sequence: CASSTPGALSTDTQYF. The genes are TRBV11-3 and TRBJ2-3; D may correspond to TRBD1 or TRBD2 (6 bases each). CDR1 is SGHNT and CDR2 is YENEEA in the germline V gene. Deletions cut 5 bases from V and 0 bases from J, with 15 bases between. The CDR3 is made up of 16 amino acids.

V and J are TRBV6-8 and TRBJ2-2; D remains unclear. Trimming pared 2 bases from V and 1 base from J, leaving 11 bases between. Germline V lookup: CDR1 MNHGY, CDR2 SAAAGT. This CDR3 contains 16 residues. This chain's CDR3 is CASSYDGLRNTGELFF. In DNA, the CDR3 is TGTGCCAGCAGTTACGACGGGTTAAGGAACACCGGGGAGCTGTTTTTT.

This chain uses TRBV16 with TRBJ2-7, with D perhaps TRBD1 (5 bases). The germline CDR1 and CDR2 sequences are KGHSY and FQNENV. Trimming removed 0 bases from V and 4 bases from J, with 13 bases in between. The CDR3 is made up of 15 amino acids. CDR3 residues: CASSQSGTGLYEQYF. The CDR3 DNA sequence: TGTGCCAGCAGCCAATCAGGAACAGGATTATACGAGCAGTACTTC.

This clone was observed a handful of times. This chain connects TRBV6-8 to TRBJ2-7, with TRBD1 identical over 7 bases. With V trimmed by 6 bases and J by 2 bases, 10 bases remained unmatched. Germline CDR1 is MNHGY and CDR2 is SAAAGT. This CDR3 has 15 amino acids. The CDR3 sequence is CASRGSGQGAYEQYF. The CDR3 nucleotides are TGTGCCAGCAGGGGGTCGGGCCAGGGGGCCTACGAGCAGTACTTC.

The V and J genes are TRBV6-8 and TRBJ2-7, with a possible D match to TRBD1 (5 bases). The V and J ends lost 5 bases and 3 bases respectively, with 11 bases between them. This CDR3 has 13 residues. Germline V gene data show CDR1 as MNHGY and CDR2 as SAAAGT. This CDR3 is CASSRNTGYEQYF. For the CDR3, the DNA is TGTGCCAGCAGTCGAAACACAGGCTACGAGCAGTACTTC.

This rearrangement joins TRBV18 to TRBJ2-5; 8 bases align to TRBD1. The V gene end was trimmed by 3 bases and the J gene end by 4 bases; junction bases not matched to a gene: 1. This CDR3 has 13 residues. Germline CDR1 KGHSH, CDR2 LQKENI. CDR3 DNA sequence: TGTGCCAGCTCACCCGGACAGGGAGAGACCCAGTACTTC. Translation: CASSPGQGETQYF.

This rearrangement joins TRBV6-8 to TRBJ2-4; D gene uncertain. The CDR3 is made up of 13 amino acids. CDR1 and CDR2 (germline): MNHGY, SAAAGT. Trimming left V 2 bases short and J 11 bases short, with 13 bases between. This CDR3 reads CASSYAGRSVQYF. CDR3 sequence (DNA): TGTGCCAGCAGTTACGCTGGCAGATCTGTTCAGTACTTC.

This clone is termed medium-sized (0.01 to 0.1%). The genes are TRBV28 and TRBJ2-2, with D perhaps matching TRBD1 (6 bases). V lost 6 bases and J 0 bases, leaving 14 bases between the germline ends. The germline V gene encodes CDR1 MDHEN and CDR2 SYDVKM. The CDR3 runs 16 residues. CDR3 nucleotides: TGTGCCAGCAGACAAACAGGGCAATCGAACACCGGGGAGCTGTTTTTT. This gives the protein CASRQTGQSNTGELFF.